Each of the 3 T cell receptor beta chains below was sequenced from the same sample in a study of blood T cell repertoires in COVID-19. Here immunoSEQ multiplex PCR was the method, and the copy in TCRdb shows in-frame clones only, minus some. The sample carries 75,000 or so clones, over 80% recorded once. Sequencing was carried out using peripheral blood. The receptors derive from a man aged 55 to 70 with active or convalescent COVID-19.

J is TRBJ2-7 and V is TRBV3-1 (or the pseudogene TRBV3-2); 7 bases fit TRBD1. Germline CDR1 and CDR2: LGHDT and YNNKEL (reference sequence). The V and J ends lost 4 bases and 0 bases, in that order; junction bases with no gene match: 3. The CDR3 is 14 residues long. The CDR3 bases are TGTGCCAGCAGCCGAGAGGGGGCCTCCTACGAGCAGTACTTC. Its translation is CASSREGASYEQYF.

The CDR3 region has the DNA TGTGCCAGCAGCTCGACAGGGCCCCCTATGAACACTGAAGCTTTCTTT. Translation gives CASSSTGPPMNTEAFF. The V gene is TRBV7-2, the J gene TRBJ1-1, with TRBD1 identical over 7 bases. The V segment lost 4 bases and the J segment 0 bases; nucleotides outside the gene matches: 8. Germline values: CDR1 SGHTA, CDR2 FQGNSA. The CDR3 has 16 residues.

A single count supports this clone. CDR3 nucleotides: TGTGCCAGCAGCTTCACAGGGTCCTACGAGCAGTACTTC. Encoded protein: CASSFTGSYEQYF. The chain has TRBV5-5 and TRBJ2-7; TRBD1 is a possible D gene (6 bases). The CDR3 is 13 amino acids. Germline loops: CDR1 SGHKS, CDR2 YYEKEE (reference sequence). V was trimmed by 2 bases and J by 1 base, leaving 7 bases between them.